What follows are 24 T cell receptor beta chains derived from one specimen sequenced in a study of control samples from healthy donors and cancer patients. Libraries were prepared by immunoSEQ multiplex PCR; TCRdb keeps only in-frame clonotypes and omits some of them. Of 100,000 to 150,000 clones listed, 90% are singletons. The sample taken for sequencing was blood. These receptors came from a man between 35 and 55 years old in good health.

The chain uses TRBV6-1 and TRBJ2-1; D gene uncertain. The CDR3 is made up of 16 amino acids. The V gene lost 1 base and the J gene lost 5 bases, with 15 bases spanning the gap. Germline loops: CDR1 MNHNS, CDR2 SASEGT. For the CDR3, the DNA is TGTGCCAGCAGTGAAGGTTTGAGGCGTCTGGACAATGAGCAGTTCTTC. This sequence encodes CASSEGLRRLDNEQFF.

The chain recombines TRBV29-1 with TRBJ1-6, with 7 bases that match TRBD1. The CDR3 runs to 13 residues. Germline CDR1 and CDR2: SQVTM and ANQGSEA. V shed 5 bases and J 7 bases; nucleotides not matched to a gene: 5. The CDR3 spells CSVSGGGNSPLHF. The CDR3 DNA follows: TGCAGCGTTTCAGGGGGTGGGAATTCACCCCTCCACTTT.

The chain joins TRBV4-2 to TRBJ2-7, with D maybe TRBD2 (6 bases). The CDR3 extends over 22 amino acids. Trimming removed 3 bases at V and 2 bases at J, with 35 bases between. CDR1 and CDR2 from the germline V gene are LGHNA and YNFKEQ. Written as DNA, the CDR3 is TGTGCCAGCAGCCAGGAATTAGGTGGACCGGGACTGATTCAATCTGGGGCCTACGAGCAGTACTTC. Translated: CASSQELGGPGLIQSGAYEQYF.

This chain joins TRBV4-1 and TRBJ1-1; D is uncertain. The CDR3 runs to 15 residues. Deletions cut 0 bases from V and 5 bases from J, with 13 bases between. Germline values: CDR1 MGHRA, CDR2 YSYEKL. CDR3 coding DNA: TGCGCCAGCAGCCAAGAAGGACTGGGGTGGACTGAAGCTTTCTTT. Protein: CASSQEGLGWTEAFF.

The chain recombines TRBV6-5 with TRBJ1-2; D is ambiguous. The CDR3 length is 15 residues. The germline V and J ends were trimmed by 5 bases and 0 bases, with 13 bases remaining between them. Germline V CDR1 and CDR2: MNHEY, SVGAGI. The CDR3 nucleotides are TGTGCCAGCAGTCCCGAACCACAAGCTAACTATGGCTACACCTTC. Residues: CASSPEPQANYGYTF.

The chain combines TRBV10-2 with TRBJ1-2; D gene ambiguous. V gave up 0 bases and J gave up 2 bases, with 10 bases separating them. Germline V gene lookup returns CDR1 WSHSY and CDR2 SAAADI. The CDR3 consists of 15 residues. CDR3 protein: CASSESLVSNYGYTF. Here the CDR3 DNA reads TGCGCCAGCAGTGAGTCTTTGGTGTCGAACTATGGCTACACCTTC.

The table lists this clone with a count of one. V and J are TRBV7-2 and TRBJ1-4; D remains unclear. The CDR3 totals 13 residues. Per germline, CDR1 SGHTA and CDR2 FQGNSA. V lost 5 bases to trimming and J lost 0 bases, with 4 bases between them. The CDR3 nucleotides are TGTGCCAGCAGCCGAGCAACTAATGAAAAACTGTTTTTT. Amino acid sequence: CASSRATNEKLFF. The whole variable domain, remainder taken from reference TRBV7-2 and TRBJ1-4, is GAGVSQSPSNKVTEKGKDVELRCDPISGHTALYWYRQSLGQGLEFLIYFQGNSAPDKSGLPSDRFSAERTGGSVSTLTIQRTQQEDSAVYLCASSRATNEKLFFGSGTQLSVL.

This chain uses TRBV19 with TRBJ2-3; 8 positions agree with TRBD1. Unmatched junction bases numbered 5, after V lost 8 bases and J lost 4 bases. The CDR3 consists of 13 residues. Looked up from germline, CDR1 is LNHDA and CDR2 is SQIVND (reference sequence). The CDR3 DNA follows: TGTGCCAGTGCTCAGGGGGCCCCAGATACGCAGTATTTT. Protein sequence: CASAQGAPDTQYF.

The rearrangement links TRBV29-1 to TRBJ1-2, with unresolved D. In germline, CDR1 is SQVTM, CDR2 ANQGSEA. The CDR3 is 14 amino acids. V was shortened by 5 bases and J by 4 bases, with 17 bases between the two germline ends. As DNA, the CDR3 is TGCAGCGTTTACGAGTACACTGGGCTCTATGGCTACACCTTC. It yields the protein CSVYEYTGLYGYTF.

The CDR3 DNA follows: TGTGCCTCATGCGGGGGGAATTCACCCCTCCACTTT. Translated: CASCGGNSPLHF. The chain has TRBV6-6 and TRBJ1-6, with D tentatively TRBD1 (5 bases). V lost 11 bases and J lost 7, with 12 bases in between. CDR1 MNHNY and CDR2 SVGAGI come from the germline V gene (reference sequence). The CDR3 loop spans 12 amino acids.

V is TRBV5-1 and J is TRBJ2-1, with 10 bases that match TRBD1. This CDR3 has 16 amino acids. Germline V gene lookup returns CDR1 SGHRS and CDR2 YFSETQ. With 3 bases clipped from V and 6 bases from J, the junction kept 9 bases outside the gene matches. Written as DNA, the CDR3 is TGCGCCAGCAGCTGGTACTCGGGACAGGGGTCCAATGAGCAGTTCTTC. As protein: CASSWYSGQGSNEQFF.

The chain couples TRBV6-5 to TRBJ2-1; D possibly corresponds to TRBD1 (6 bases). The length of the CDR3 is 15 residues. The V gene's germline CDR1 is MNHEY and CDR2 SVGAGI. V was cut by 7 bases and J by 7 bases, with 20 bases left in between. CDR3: CASTILGRGMNEQFF. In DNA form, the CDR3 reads TGTGCCAGCACCATCTTAGGAAGGGGGATGAATGAGCAGTTCTTC.

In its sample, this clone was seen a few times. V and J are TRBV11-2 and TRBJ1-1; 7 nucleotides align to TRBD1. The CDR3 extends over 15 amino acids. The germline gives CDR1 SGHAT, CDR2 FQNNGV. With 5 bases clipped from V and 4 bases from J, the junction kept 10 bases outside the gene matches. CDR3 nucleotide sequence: TGTGCCAGCAGCACCCGACAGGGTCATCGCACTGAAGCTTTCTTT. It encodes CASSTRQGHRTEAFF.

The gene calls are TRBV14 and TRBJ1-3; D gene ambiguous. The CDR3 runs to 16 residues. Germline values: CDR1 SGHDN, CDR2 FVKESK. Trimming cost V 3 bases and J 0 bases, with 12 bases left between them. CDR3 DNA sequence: TGTGCCAGCAGCCACTTCAGGACCGACTCTGGAAACACCATATATTTT. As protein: CASSHFRTDSGNTIYF.

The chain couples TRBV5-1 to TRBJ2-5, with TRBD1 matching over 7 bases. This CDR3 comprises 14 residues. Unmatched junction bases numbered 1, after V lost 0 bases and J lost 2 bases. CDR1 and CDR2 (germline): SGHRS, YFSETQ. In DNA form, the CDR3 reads TGCGCCAGCAGCTTGGAGGGGGCTCAAGAGACCCAGTACTTC. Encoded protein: CASSLEGAQETQYF. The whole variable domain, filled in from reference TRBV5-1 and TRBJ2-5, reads KAGVTQTPRYLIKTRGQQVTLSCSPISGHRSVSWYQQTPGQGLQFLFEYFSETQRNKGNFPGRFSGRQFSNSRSEMNVSTLELGDSALYLCASSLEGAQETQYFGPGTRLLVL.

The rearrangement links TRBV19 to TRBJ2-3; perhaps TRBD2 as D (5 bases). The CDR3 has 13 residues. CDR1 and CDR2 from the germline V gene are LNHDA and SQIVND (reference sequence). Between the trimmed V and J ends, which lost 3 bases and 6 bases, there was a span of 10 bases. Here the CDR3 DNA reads TGTGCCAGTAGTATGAGAGCGGAGGATACGCAGTATTTT. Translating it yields CASSMRAEDTQYF.

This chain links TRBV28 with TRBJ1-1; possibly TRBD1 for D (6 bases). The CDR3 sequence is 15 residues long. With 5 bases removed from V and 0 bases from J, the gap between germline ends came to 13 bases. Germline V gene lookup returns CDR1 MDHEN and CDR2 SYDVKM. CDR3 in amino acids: CASSLRQVMNTEAFF. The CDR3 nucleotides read TGTGCCAGCAGTCTTCGACAGGTCATGAACACTGAAGCTTTCTTT.

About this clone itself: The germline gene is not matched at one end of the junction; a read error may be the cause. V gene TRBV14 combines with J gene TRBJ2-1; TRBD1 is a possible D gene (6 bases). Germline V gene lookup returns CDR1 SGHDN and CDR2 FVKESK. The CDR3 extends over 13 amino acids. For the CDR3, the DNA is TGTGTCAGCAGCCAAGATTTAGGGGGAGCCCAGTTCTTC. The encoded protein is CVSSQDLGGAQFF.

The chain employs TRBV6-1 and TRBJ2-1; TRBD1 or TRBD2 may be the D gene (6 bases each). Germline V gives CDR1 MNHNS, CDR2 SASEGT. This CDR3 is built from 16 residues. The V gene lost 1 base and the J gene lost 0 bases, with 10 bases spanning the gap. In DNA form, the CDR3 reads TGTGCCAGCAGTGAAGGGAGGGGGGCCTCCTACAATGAGCAGTTCTTC. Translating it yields CASSEGRGASYNEQFF.

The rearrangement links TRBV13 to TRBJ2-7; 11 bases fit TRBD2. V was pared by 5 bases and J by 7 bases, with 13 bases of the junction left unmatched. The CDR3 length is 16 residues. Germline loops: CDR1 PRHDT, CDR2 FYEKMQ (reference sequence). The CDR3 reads CASSPRLAGRAREQYF. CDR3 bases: TGTGCCAGCAGCCCCCGACTAGCGGGAAGGGCGCGGGAGCAGTACTTC. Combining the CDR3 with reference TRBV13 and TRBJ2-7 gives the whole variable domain AAGVIQSPRHLIKEKRETATLKCYPIPRHDTVYWYQQGPGQDPQFLISFYEKMQSDKGSIPDRFSAQQFSDYHSELNMSSLELGDSALYFCASSPRLAGRAREQYFGPGTRLTVT.

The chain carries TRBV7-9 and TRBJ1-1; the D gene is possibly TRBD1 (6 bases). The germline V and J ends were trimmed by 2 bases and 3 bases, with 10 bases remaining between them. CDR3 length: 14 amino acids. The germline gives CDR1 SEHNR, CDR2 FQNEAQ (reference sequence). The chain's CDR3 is CASSLSSGDTEAFF. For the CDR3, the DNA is TGTGCCAGCAGCTTATCATCAGGGGACACTGAAGCTTTCTTT. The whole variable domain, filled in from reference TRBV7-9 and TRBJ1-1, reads DTGVSQNPRHKITKRGQNVTFRCDPISEHNRLYWYRQTLGQGPEFLTYFQNEAQLEKSRLLSDRFSAERPKGSFSTLEIQRTEQGDSAMYLCASSLSSGDTEAFFGQGTRLTVV.

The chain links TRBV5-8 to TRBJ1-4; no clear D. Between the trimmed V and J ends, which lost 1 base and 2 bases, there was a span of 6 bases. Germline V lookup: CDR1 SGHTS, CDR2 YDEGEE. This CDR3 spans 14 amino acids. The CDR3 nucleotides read TGTGCCAGCAGCTTGTACCGGACTAATGAAAAACTGTTTTTT. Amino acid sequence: CASSLYRTNEKLFF.

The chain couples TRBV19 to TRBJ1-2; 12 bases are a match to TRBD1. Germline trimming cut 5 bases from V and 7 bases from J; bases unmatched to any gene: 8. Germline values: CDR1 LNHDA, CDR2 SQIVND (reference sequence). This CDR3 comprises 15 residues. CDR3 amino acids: CASSPSGQGAFGYTF. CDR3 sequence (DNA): TGTGCCAGTAGTCCCTCGGGACAGGGGGCATTTGGCTACACCTTC.

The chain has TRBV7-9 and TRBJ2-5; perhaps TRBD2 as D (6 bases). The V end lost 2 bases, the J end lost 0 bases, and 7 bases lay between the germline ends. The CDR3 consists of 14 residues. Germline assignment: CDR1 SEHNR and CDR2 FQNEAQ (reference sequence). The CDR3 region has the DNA TGTGCCAGCAGCTTAAGACTAGACCAAGAGACCCAGTACTTC. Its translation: CASSLRLDQETQYF.